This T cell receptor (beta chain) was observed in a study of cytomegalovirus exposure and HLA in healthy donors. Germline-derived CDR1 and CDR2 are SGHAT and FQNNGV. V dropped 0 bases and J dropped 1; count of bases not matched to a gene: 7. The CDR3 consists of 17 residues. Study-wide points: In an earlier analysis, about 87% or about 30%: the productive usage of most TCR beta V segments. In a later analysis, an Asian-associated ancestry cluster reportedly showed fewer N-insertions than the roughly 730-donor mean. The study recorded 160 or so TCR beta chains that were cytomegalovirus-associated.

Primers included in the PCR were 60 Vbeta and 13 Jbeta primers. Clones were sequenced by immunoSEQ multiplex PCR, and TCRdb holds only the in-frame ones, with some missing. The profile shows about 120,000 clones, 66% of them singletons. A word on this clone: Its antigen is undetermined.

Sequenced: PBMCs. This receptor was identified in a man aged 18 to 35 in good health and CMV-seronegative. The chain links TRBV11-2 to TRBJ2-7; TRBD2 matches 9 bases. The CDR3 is CASSLDLGGGASYEQYF. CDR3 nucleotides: TGTGCCAGCAGCTTAGATTTGGGCGGGGGGGCTTCCTACGAGCAGTACTTC.